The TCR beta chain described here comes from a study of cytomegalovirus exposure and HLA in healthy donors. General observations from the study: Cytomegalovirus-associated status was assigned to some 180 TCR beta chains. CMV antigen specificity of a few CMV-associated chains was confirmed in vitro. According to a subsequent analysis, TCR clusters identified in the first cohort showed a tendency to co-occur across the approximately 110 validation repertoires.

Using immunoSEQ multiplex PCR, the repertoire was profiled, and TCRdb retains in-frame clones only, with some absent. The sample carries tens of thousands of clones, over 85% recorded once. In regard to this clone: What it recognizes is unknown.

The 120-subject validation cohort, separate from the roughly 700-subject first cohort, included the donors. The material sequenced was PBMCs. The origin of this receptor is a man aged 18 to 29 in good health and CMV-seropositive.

Here the CDR3 reads CASSTYRDQPQHF. The CDR3 region has the DNA TGTGCCAGCAGTACTTATCGGGATCAGCCCCAGCATTTT. The chain combines TRBV6-5 with TRBJ1-5, with D unresolved. Per germline, CDR1 MNHEY and CDR2 SVGAGI. This CDR3 is 13 amino acids long. The germline V and J ends were trimmed by 5 bases and 5 bases, with 10 bases remaining between them.